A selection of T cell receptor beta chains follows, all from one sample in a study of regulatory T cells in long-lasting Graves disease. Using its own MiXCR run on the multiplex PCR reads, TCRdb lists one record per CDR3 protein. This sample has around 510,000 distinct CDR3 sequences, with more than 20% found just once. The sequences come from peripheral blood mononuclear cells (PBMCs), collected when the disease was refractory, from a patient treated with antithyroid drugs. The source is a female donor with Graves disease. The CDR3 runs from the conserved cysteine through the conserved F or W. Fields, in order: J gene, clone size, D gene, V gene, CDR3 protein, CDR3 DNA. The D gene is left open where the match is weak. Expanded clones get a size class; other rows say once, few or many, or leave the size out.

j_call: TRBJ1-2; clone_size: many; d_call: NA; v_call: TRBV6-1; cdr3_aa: CASRPTTPNYGYTF; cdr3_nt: TGTGCCAGCAGACCTACTACACCTAACTATGGCTACACCTTC
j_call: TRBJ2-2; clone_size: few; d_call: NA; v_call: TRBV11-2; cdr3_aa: CASSLDRRELFF; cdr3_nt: TGTGCCAGCAGCTTAGATCGGAGGGAGCTGTTTTTT
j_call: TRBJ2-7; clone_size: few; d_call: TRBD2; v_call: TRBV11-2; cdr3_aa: CASSWGYGRADVMKSSYEQYF; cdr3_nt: TGTGCCAGCAGCTGGGGGTACGGGAGGGCCGATGTAATGAAGAGCTCCTACGAGCAGTACTTC
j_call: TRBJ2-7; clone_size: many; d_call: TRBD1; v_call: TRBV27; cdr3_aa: CASSPRQGGSEQYF; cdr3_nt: TGTGCCAGCAGTCCCCGACAGGGGGGTTCCGAGCAGTACTTC
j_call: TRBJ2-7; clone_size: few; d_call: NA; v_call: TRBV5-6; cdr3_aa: CASSVVRGYYEQYF; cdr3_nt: TGTGCCAGCAGCGTCGTAAGGGGGTACTACGAGCAGTACTTC
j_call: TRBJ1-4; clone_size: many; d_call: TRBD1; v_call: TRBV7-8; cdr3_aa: CASSQGQGFEKLFF; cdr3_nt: TGTGCCAGCAGCCAGGGACAGGGGTTTGAAAAACTGTTTTTT
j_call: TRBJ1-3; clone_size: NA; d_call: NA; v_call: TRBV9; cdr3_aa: CASSAQGTGNTIYF; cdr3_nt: TGTGCCAGCAGCGCCCAGGGAACCGGAAACACCATATATTTT
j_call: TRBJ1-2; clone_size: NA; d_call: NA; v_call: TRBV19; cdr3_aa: CASSIVEDFNYGYTF; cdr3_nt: TGTGCCAGTAGTATAGTTGAAGATTTTAACTATGGCTACACCTTC
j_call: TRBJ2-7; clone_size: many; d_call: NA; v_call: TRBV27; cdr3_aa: CASSFSIRGVGRGTYEQYF; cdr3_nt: TGTGCCAGCAGTTTCTCGATACGTGGCGTGGGACGAGGAACCTACGAGCAGTACTTC
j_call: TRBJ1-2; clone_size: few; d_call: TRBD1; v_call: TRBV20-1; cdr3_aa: CSARGDRTDGYTF; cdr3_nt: TGCAGTGCTAGAGGGGACAGGACCGATGGCTACACCTTC